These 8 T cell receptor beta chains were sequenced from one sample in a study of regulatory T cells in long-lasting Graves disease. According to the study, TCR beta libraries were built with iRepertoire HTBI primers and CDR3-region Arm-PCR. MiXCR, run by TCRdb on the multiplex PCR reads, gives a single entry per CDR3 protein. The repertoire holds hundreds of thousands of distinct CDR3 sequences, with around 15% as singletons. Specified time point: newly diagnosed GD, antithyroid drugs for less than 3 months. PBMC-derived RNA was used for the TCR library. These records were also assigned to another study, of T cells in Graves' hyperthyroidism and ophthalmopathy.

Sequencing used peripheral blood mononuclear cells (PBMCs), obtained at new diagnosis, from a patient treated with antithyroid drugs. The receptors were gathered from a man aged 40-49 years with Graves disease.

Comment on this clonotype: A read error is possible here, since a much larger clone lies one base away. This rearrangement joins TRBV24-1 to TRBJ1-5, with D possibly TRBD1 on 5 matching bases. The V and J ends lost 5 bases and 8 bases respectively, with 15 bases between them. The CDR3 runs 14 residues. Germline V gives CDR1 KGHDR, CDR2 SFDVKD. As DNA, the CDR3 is TGTGCCACCAGTGGTCCCGGGACGGGAAAGCCCCAGCATTTT. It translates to CATSGPGTGKPQHF.

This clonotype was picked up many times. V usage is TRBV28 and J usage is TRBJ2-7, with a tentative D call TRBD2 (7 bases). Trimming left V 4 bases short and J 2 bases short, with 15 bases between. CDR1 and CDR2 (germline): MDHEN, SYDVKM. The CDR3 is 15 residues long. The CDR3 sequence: CASSSPGGGPYEQYF. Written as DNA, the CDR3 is TGTGCCAGCAGTTCCCCCGGCGGGGGCCCCTACGAGCAGTACTTC.

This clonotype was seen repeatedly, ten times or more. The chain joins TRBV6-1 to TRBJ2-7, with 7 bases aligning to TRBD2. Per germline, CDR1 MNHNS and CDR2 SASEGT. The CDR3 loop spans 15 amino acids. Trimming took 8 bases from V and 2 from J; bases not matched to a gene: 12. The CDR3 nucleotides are TGTGCCAGCCCCGGGGGGTCGGGGTCGACCTACGAGCAGTACTTC. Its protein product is CASPGGSGSTYEQYF.

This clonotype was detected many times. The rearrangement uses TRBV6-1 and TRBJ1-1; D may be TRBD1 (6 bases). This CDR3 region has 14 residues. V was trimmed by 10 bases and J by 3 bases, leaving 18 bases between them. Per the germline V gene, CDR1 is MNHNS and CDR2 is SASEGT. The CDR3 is CATVRAGAYTEAFF. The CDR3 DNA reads TGTGCCACCGTAAGGGCGGGGGCCTACACTGAAGCTTTCTTT.

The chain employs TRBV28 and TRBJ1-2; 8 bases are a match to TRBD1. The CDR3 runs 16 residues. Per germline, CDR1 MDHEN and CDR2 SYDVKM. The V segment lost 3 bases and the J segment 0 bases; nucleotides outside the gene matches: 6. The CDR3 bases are TGTGCCAGCAGTTTCAGGGGGCGAGTTTCTAACTATGGCTACACCTTC. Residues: CASSFRGRVSNYGYTF.

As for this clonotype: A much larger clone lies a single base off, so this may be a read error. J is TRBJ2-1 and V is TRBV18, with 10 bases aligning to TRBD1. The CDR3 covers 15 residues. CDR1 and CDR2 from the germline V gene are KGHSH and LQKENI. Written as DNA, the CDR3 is TGTGTCAGCTCATCGGGACAGGGGAACTACAATGAGCAGTTCTTC. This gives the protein CVSSSGQGNYNEQFF.

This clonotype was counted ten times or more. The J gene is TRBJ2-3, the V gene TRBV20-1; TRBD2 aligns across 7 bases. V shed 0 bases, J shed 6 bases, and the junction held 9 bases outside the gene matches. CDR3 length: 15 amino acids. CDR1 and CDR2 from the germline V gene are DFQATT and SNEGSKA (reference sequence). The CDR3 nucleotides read TGCAGTGCTAGAGACAGAGCGGGGATGGGGGATACGCAGTATTTT. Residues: CSARDRAGMGDTQYF.

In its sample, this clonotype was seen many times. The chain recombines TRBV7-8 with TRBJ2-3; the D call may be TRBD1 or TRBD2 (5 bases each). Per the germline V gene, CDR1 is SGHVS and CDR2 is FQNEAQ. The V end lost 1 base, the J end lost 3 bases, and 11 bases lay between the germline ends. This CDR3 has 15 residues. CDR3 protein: CASSLVGERTDTQYF. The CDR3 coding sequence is TGTGCCAGCAGCTTAGTGGGGGAGAGGACAGATACGCAGTATTTT.